A selection of T cell receptor beta chains follows, all from one sample in a study of blood T cell repertoires in COVID-19. Repertoires were generated with immunoSEQ multiplex PCR, while TCRdb's copy carries only in-frame clones and drops some. The table lists approximately 69,000 clones, roughly 80% of them singletons. Sequencing input: peripheral blood. The origin of the receptors is a woman in her fifties or sixties with acute or convalescent COVID-19. The CDR3 runs from the conserved cysteine through the conserved F or W. The order of the fields is clone size, D gene, J gene, V gene, CDR3 protein, CDR3 DNA. D genes are given only for firm matches. Only part of the rows carry a size: once, few, many, or a class if the clone is expanded.

abundance: NA; d_gene: NA; j_gene: TRBJ1-1; v_gene: TRBV14; CDR3aa: CASSLYGRTEAFF; CDR3nt: TGTGCCAGCAGCCTGTACGGGAGAACTGAAGCTTTCTTT
abundance: NA; d_gene: NA; j_gene: TRBJ1-1; v_gene: TRBV19; CDR3aa: CASGFSGNTEAFF; CDR3nt: TGTGCCAGCGGCTTTTCAGGTAACACTGAAGCTTTCTTT
abundance: NA; d_gene: NA; j_gene: TRBJ2-7; v_gene: TRBV5-1; CDR3aa: CASSVRSSLRVFGYEQYF; CDR3nt: TGCGCCAGCAGCGTCCGGTCCTCTCTCCGCGTTTTTGGCTACGAGCAGTACTTC
abundance: NA; d_gene: NA; j_gene: TRBJ2-1; v_gene: TRBV5-1; CDR3aa: CASSLVPAQSSYNEQFF; CDR3nt: TGCGCCAGCAGCTTGGTACCCGCACAGAGCTCCTACAATGAGCAGTTCTTC
abundance: NA; d_gene: NA; j_gene: TRBJ1-1; v_gene: TRBV30; CDR3aa: CAGLEGIAFF; CDR3nt: TGTGCCGGCCTGGAGGGCATAGCTTTCTTT
abundance: NA; d_gene: NA; j_gene: TRBJ1-1; v_gene: TRBV12-3/TRBV12-4; CDR3aa: CASSSRVTEAFF; CDR3nt: TGTGCCAGCAGTTCCAGGGTTACTGAAGCTTTCTTT
abundance: NA; d_gene: NA; j_gene: TRBJ2-5; v_gene: TRBV7-8; CDR3aa: CASSPRRAQETQYF; CDR3nt: TGTGCCAGCAGCCCCAGGAGGGCCCAAGAGACCCAGTACTTC
abundance: once; d_gene: NA; j_gene: TRBJ2-7; v_gene: TRBV19; CDR3aa: CASSIGLQSSYEQYF; CDR3nt: TGTGCCAGTAGTATCGGACTTCAATCGTCCTACGAGCAGTACTTC
abundance: NA; d_gene: TRBD1; j_gene: TRBJ2-7; v_gene: TRBV25-1; CDR3aa: CASSETGSRYEQYF; CDR3nt: TGTGCCAGCAGTGAGACAGGGAGTCGCTACGAGCAGTACTTC
abundance: NA; d_gene: NA; j_gene: TRBJ1-6; v_gene: TRBV5-8; CDR3aa: CASSFRHNNSPLHF; CDR3nt: TGTGCCAGCAGCTTTAGACACAATAATTCACCCCTCCACTTT
abundance: NA; d_gene: TRBD2; j_gene: TRBJ2-7; v_gene: TRBV4-2; CDR3aa: CASSQDFGTRSFEQYF; CDR3nt: TGTGCCAGCAGCCAAGACTTCGGGACTAGGTCCTTCGAGCAGTACTTC
abundance: NA; d_gene: TRBD1; j_gene: TRBJ1-1; v_gene: TRBV4-1; CDR3aa: CASSREQGGTEAFF; CDR3nt: TGCGCCAGCAGCCGGGAACAGGGGGGCACTGAAGCTTTCTTT
abundance: NA; d_gene: NA; j_gene: TRBJ1-2; v_gene: TRBV23-1; CDR3aa: CASKRKDRFVRRGYTF; CDR3nt: TGCGCCAGCAAGAGAAAAGACAGGTTCGTTCGGCGAGGCTACACCTTC
abundance: NA; d_gene: NA; j_gene: TRBJ1-1; v_gene: TRBV4-1; CDR3aa: CASSQDRAGPAFF; CDR3nt: TGCGCCAGCAGCCAAGATCGGGCGGGCCCAGCTTTCTTT
abundance: NA; d_gene: TRBD1; j_gene: TRBJ2-2; v_gene: TRBV10-2; CDR3aa: CASIGGTGNTGELFF; CDR3nt: TGCGCCAGCATTGGGGGGACAGGGAACACCGGGGAGCTGTTTTTT
abundance: NA; d_gene: NA; j_gene: TRBJ1-2; v_gene: TRBV5-4; CDR3aa: CASSSTIAANYGYTF; CDR3nt: TGTGCCAGCAGCTCTACTATCGCAGCTAACTATGGCTACACCTTC
abundance: once; d_gene: NA; j_gene: TRBJ2-1; v_gene: TRBV21-1; CDR3aa: CASSKDPSPRGRSCPVTYNEQFF; CDR3nt: TGTGCCAGCAGCAAAGACCCTTCACCCAGGGGAAGGTCGTGCCCGGTTACCTACAATGAGCAGTTCTTC
abundance: NA; d_gene: NA; j_gene: TRBJ1-1; v_gene: TRBV5-1; CDR3aa: CASSLGGRENTEAFF; CDR3nt: TGCGCCAGCAGCTTGGGGGGCAGGGAGAACACTGAAGCTTTCTTT
abundance: NA; d_gene: NA; j_gene: TRBJ2-2; v_gene: TRBV3-1/TRBV3-2; CDR3aa: CASSPLQGSGELFF; CDR3nt: TGTGCCAGCAGCCCCTTACAGGGATCCGGGGAGCTGTTTTTT
abundance: NA; d_gene: TRBD2; j_gene: TRBJ2-3; v_gene: TRBV3-1/TRBV3-2; CDR3aa: CASSQVNLAGTDTQYF; CDR3nt: TGTGCCAGCAGCCAAGTTAACCTAGCGGGTACAGATACGCAGTATTTT
abundance: NA; d_gene: TRBD2; j_gene: TRBJ2-3; v_gene: TRBV5-6; CDR3aa: CASSSNPTGGDTQYF; CDR3nt: TGTGCCAGCAGCTCCAACCCGACGGGGGGAGATACGCAGTATTTT
abundance: NA; d_gene: NA; j_gene: TRBJ1-2; v_gene: TRBV29-1; CDR3aa: CSAGRGATANYGYTF; CDR3nt: TGCAGCGCCGGCCGGGGGGCGACCGCTAACTATGGCTACACCTTC
abundance: NA; d_gene: TRBD1; j_gene: TRBJ1-2; v_gene: TRBV5-6; CDR3aa: CASSLRQGDGYTF; CDR3nt: TGTGCCAGCAGCTTGAGGCAGGGGGATGGCTACACCTTC
abundance: once; d_gene: NA; j_gene: TRBJ1-2; v_gene: TRBV10-3; CDR3aa: CAIGQDGYTF; CDR3nt: TGTGCCATTGGTCAGGATGGCTACACCTTC
abundance: once; d_gene: NA; j_gene: TRBJ1-5; v_gene: TRBV19; CDR3aa: CASSMRGGQPQHF; CDR3nt: TGTGCCAGTAGTATGCGGGGTGGTCAGCCCCAGCATTTT
abundance: NA; d_gene: NA; j_gene: TRBJ2-1; v_gene: TRBV7-3; CDR3aa: CASSLQAGPYNEQFF; CDR3nt: TGTGCCAGCAGCTTACAAGCGGGCCCCTACAATGAGCAGTTCTTC
abundance: few; d_gene: NA; j_gene: TRBJ1-1; v_gene: TRBV5-8; CDR3aa: CASSVDRRSTEAFF; CDR3nt: TGTGCCAGCAGCGTAGACAGGAGGAGCACTGAAGCTTTCTTT
abundance: NA; d_gene: TRBD2; j_gene: TRBJ2-1; v_gene: TRBV5-1; CDR3aa: CASSLAAGDNEQFF; CDR3nt: TGCGCCAGCAGCTTGGCAGCGGGGGACAATGAGCAGTTCTTC
abundance: NA; d_gene: NA; j_gene: TRBJ1-1; v_gene: TRBV4-2; CDR3aa: CASSQDVGGYTEAFF; CDR3nt: TGTGCCAGCAGCCAAGATGTGGGGGGGTACACTGAAGCTTTCTTT
abundance: once; d_gene: NA; j_gene: TRBJ2-3; v_gene: TRBV20-1; CDR3aa: CSASAVILASTDTQYF; CDR3nt: TGCAGTGCTAGTGCCGTCATCCTAGCTAGCACAGATACGCAGTATTTT
abundance: NA; d_gene: TRBD1; j_gene: TRBJ2-2; v_gene: TRBV5-4; CDR3aa: CASSTRQGGNTGELFF; CDR3nt: TGTGCCAGCAGCACCCGACAGGGCGGGAACACCGGGGAGCTGTTTTTT
abundance: NA; d_gene: NA; j_gene: TRBJ1-1; v_gene: TRBV11-2; CDR3aa: CASSLEGRVEAFF; CDR3nt: TGTGCCAGCAGCTTAGAGGGCAGGGTTGAAGCTTTCTTT
abundance: NA; d_gene: NA; j_gene: TRBJ1-2; v_gene: TRBV4-2; CDR3aa: CASSLYYGYTF; CDR3nt: TGTGCCAGCAGCCTATACTATGGCTACACCTTC
abundance: NA; d_gene: NA; j_gene: TRBJ2-2; v_gene: TRBV19; CDR3aa: CASTSGTNTGELFF; CDR3nt: TGTGCCAGTACGAGCGGAACGAACACCGGGGAGCTGTTTTTT
abundance: NA; d_gene: NA; j_gene: TRBJ1-3; v_gene: TRBV19; CDR3aa: CASSTTSGNTIYF; CDR3nt: TGTGCCAGTAGTACTACCTCTGGAAACACCATATATTTT
abundance: NA; d_gene: NA; j_gene: TRBJ2-1; v_gene: TRBV5-8; CDR3aa: CASRYIGRRADYNEQFF; CDR3nt: TGTGCCAGCAGATACATAGGGCGGCGGGCCGACTACAATGAGCAGTTCTTC
abundance: NA; d_gene: NA; j_gene: TRBJ1-2; v_gene: TRBV6-2/TRBV6-3; CDR3aa: CASSYSRTERYGYTF; CDR3nt: TGTGCCAGCAGTTACTCCCGGACAGAACGGTATGGCTACACCTTC
abundance: NA; d_gene: NA; j_gene: TRBJ1-2; v_gene: TRBV7-6; CDR3aa: CASSLGGAGYGYTF; CDR3nt: TGTGCCAGCAGCTTAGGGGGCGCAGGCTATGGCTACACCTTC
abundance: once; d_gene: TRBD2; j_gene: TRBJ2-2; v_gene: TRBV10-1; CDR3aa: CASTFGTSGNTGELFF; CDR3nt: TGCGCCAGCACATTCGGGACTAGCGGGAACACCGGGGAGCTGTTTTTT
abundance: NA; d_gene: TRBD2; j_gene: TRBJ2-1; v_gene: TRBV6-1; CDR3aa: CASSDQGLGTRGNEQFF; CDR3nt: TGTGCCAGCAGTGATCAGGGCCTGGGGACTAGAGGCAATGAGCAGTTCTTC
abundance: NA; d_gene: TRBD2; j_gene: TRBJ2-5; v_gene: TRBV5-1; CDR3aa: CASSPGTSASETQYF; CDR3nt: TGCGCCAGCAGCCCTGGGACTAGCGCGTCAGAGACCCAGTACTTC
abundance: NA; d_gene: NA; j_gene: TRBJ2-7; v_gene: TRBV25-1; CDR3aa: CASEGRYTYEQYF; CDR3nt: TGTGCCAGCGAGGGCCGGTATACTTACGAGCAGTACTTC
abundance: NA; d_gene: TRBD1; j_gene: TRBJ1-5; v_gene: TRBV27; CDR3aa: CASRDRASNQPQHF; CDR3nt: TGTGCCAGCAGGGACAGGGCTAGCAATCAGCCCCAGCATTTT
abundance: NA; d_gene: NA; j_gene: TRBJ2-3; v_gene: TRBV10-3; CDR3aa: CAISRGGDNTDTQYF; CDR3nt: TGTGCCATCAGTAGAGGGGGGGATAACACAGATACGCAGTATTTT
abundance: once; d_gene: TRBD2; j_gene: TRBJ2-3; v_gene: TRBV9; CDR3aa: CASTHGGTDTQYF; CDR3nt: TGTGCCAGCACCCACGGGGGGACAGATACGCAGTATTTT
abundance: few; d_gene: NA; j_gene: TRBJ1-2; v_gene: TRBV10-3; CDR3aa: CAISVQGGNYGYTF; CDR3nt: TGTGCCATCAGTGTGCAGGGAGGTAACTATGGCTACACCTTC
abundance: NA; d_gene: NA; j_gene: TRBJ1-3; v_gene: TRBV6-6; CDR3aa: CASSYGRSSGNTIYF; CDR3nt: TGTGCCAGCAGTTACGGCAGAAGCTCTGGAAACACCATATATTTT
abundance: NA; d_gene: NA; j_gene: TRBJ2-5; v_gene: TRBV29-1; CDR3aa: CSVVEPPRAETQYF; CDR3nt: TGCAGCGTTGTAGAGCCCCCGCGGGCAGAGACCCAGTACTTC
abundance: once; d_gene: TRBD1; j_gene: TRBJ1-3; v_gene: TRBV6-5; CDR3aa: CASRDRGGGNTIYF; CDR3nt: TGTGCCAGCAGGGACAGGGGAGGAGGAAACACCATATATTTT
abundance: NA; d_gene: TRBD1; j_gene: TRBJ2-7; v_gene: TRBV2; CDR3aa: CAGGQGSSYEQYF; CDR3nt: TGTGCCGGAGGACAGGGGAGCTCCTACGAGCAGTACTTC
abundance: NA; d_gene: TRBD1; j_gene: TRBJ1-5; v_gene: TRBV6-6; CDR3aa: CASSSQGAGQPQHF; CDR3nt: TGTGCCAGCAGTTCGCAGGGGGCAGGTCAGCCCCAGCATTTT
abundance: once; d_gene: TRBD1; j_gene: TRBJ2-2; v_gene: TRBV27; CDR3aa: CASSIRQGLGTGELFF; CDR3nt: TGTGCCAGCAGTATCCGACAGGGGCTGGGTACCGGGGAGCTGTTTTTT
abundance: NA; d_gene: TRBD2; j_gene: TRBJ2-5; v_gene: TRBV7-2; CDR3aa: CASSLRRSRGGLTETQYF; CDR3nt: TGTGCCAGCAGCTTACGGCGCTCTCGGGGAGGGCTTACAGAGACCCAGTACTTC
abundance: once; d_gene: NA; j_gene: TRBJ1-5; v_gene: TRBV3-1/TRBV3-2; CDR3aa: CASSQQIGGQPQHF; CDR3nt: TGTGCCAGCAGCCAACAGATCGGAGGTCAGCCCCAGCATTTT
abundance: NA; d_gene: NA; j_gene: TRBJ2-3; v_gene: TRBV18; CDR3aa: CASSPSVTDTQYF; CDR3nt: TGTGCCAGCTCACCGTCAGTCACAGATACGCAGTATTTT
abundance: NA; d_gene: NA; j_gene: TRBJ1-4; v_gene: TRBV9; CDR3aa: CASSVDGGGGNEKLFF; CDR3nt: TGTGCCAGCAGCGTAGATGGAGGAGGAGGTAATGAAAAACTGTTTTTT
abundance: NA; d_gene: NA; j_gene: TRBJ2-4; v_gene: TRBV6-5; CDR3aa: CASRTRGDGKNIQYF; CDR3nt: TGTGCCAGCAGGACCAGGGGGGATGGCAAAAACATTCAGTACTTC
abundance: medium-sized; d_gene: NA; j_gene: TRBJ1-3; v_gene: TRBV30; CDR3aa: CAWSVDWGNTIYF; CDR3nt: TGTGCCTGGAGTGTAGACTGGGGAAACACCATATATTTT
abundance: NA; d_gene: TRBD2; j_gene: TRBJ2-1; v_gene: TRBV5-1; CDR3aa: CASSSLGLAGVNEQFF; CDR3nt: TGCGCCAGCAGCAGCTTGGGACTAGCGGGAGTGAATGAGCAGTTCTTC